A single sample gave rise to the 25 T cell receptor beta chains below, sequenced in a study of blood T cell repertoires in COVID-19. Profiled with immunoSEQ multiplex PCR; TCRdb holds only in-frame clones, not every one. The sample has roughly 180,000 clones; 82% are singletons. The sample comprised peripheral blood. The receptors shown here come from a woman of 80 years or more with active or convalescent COVID-19.

V gene TRBV5-1 combines with J gene TRBJ2-3; a weak D match, TRBD1 (5 bases). Germline values: CDR1 SGHRS, CDR2 YFSETQ. This CDR3 is built from 13 residues. V was clipped by 6 bases and J by 6 bases, with 14 bases between them. This chain's CDR3 is CASTREGVDTQYF. The CDR3 coding sequence is TGCGCCAGCACCAGAGAAGGGGTGGATACGCAGTATTTT.

This chain uses TRBV5-1 with TRBJ2-3; TRBD2 aligns across 12 bases. Germline CDR1 SGHRS, CDR2 YFSETQ. The J segment lost 4 bases and the V segment lost 4 bases, leaving 7 bases of the junction unmatched. The CDR3 loop spans 16 amino acids. CDR3 coding DNA: TGCGCCAGCAGCGGAGGACTAGCGGGATTCGCAGATACGCAGTATTTT. Translating it yields CASSGGLAGFADTQYF.

V gene TRBV3-1 (or the pseudogene TRBV3-2) combines with J gene TRBJ1-3; D is perhaps TRBD1 (5 bases). This CDR3 has 16 amino acids. CDR1 LGHDT and CDR2 YNNKEL come from the germline V gene (reference sequence). Trimming left V 0 bases short and J 4 bases short, with 13 bases between. This chain's CDR3 is CASSQESRVRGNTIYF. For the CDR3, the DNA is TGTGCCAGCAGCCAAGAGTCCAGGGTCCGGGGAAACACCATATATTTT.

V gene TRBV10-3 combines with J gene TRBJ2-1; 14 bases line up with TRBD2. This CDR3 is built from 20 residues. Germline V gene sequence: CDR1 ENHRY, CDR2 SYGVKD. J lost 4 bases, V lost 3 bases, and 14 bases had no gene match. The CDR3 DNA reads TGTGCCATCAGTGACTCCGGGACTAGCGGGAGTGTAAGGCCTTACAATGAGCAGTTCTTC. Encoded protein: CAISDSGTSGSVRPYNEQFF.

The CDR3 nucleotides read TGTGCCAGTAGTCAAAGCGGACAGGGTCTTTCCTATGGCTACACCTTC. Protein sequence: CASSQSGQGLSYGYTF. The rearrangement joins TRBV19 to TRBJ1-2; the match to TRBD1 covers 8 bases. Germline trimming cut 5 bases from V and 4 bases from J; bases unmatched to any gene: 12. This CDR3 comprises 16 residues. The germline V gene has CDR1 LNHDA and CDR2 SQIVND (reference sequence).

The chain uses TRBV5-8 and TRBJ2-7, with TRBD1 matching 8 bases. Germline V gene data show CDR1 as SGHTS and CDR2 as YDEGEE. The CDR3 runs to 15 residues. With V trimmed by 4 bases and J by 0 bases, 6 bases remained unmatched. CDR3 amino acids: CASSLSGGVSYEQYF. The CDR3 region has the DNA TGTGCCAGCAGCCTATCAGGGGGCGTCTCCTACGAGCAGTACTTC.

The gene calls are TRBV5-3 and TRBJ1-1; no clear D gene. TRBV5-3 is an ORF, with its function uncertain. This CDR3 contains 19 residues. V lost 0 bases and J 1 base, leaving 22 bases between the germline ends. CDR3 bases: TGTGCCAGAAGCTTGGGCCGGGAGTTACCGGCACACCCGAACACTGAAGCTTTCTTT. Amino acid sequence: CARSLGRELPAHPNTEAFF.

The V and J genes are TRBV12-5 and TRBJ1-5; no reliable D call. Germline CDR1 is LGHNT and CDR2 is FRNRAP. The CDR3 has 12 amino acids. V was cut by 6 bases and J by 9 bases, with 12 bases left in between. CDR3 sequence reads: CASGLGPGPQHF. The CDR3 coding sequence is TGTGCTAGTGGCCTCGGTCCCGGGCCCCAGCATTTT. The variable domain in full, with the rest retrieved from reference TRBV12-5 and TRBJ1-5, is DARVTQTPRHKVTEMGQEVTMRCQPILGHNTVFWYRQTMMQGLELLAYFRNRAPLDDSGMPKDRFSAEMPDATLATLKIQPSEPRDSAVYFCASGLGPGPQHFGDGTRLSIL.

The gene calls are TRBV20-1 and TRBJ2-7; 15 bases map to TRBD2. This CDR3 has 15 residues. Germline assignment: CDR1 DFQATT and CDR2 SNEGSKA (reference sequence). Unmatched junction bases numbered 5, after V lost 3 bases and J lost 5 bases. Here the CDR3 reads CSASSGTSGRNEQYF. The CDR3 DNA sequence: TGCAGTGCTAGTTCTGGGACTAGCGGGAGGAACGAGCAGTACTTC.

The chain joins TRBV7-3 to TRBJ2-6; TRBD1 matches at 7 bases. The CDR3 has 16 residues. Germline V CDR1 and CDR2: SGHTA, FQGTGA. With 5 bases clipped from V and 4 bases from J, the junction kept 8 bases outside the gene matches. CDR3 region: CASSRTGPMGANVLTF. CDR3 bases: TGTGCCAGCAGCCGGACAGGCCCCATGGGGGCCAACGTCCTGACTTTC.

About this clone: Other DNA variants within this sample encode the same CDR3. The chain carries TRBV2 and TRBJ1-4; D unclear. Germline CDR1 reads SNHLY; CDR2 reads FYNNEI. The CDR3 sequence is 13 residues long. Between the trimmed V and J ends, which lost 3 bases and 5 bases, there was a span of 7 bases. The CDR3 region has the DNA TGTGCCAGCAGTGACAGGCCCAATGAAAAACTGTTTTTT. It translates to CASSDRPNEKLFF.

The J gene is TRBJ1-2, the V gene TRBV5-1; 9 nucleotides align to TRBD1. The CDR3 length is 14 residues. J lost 8 bases, V lost 7 bases, and 12 bases had no gene match. The V gene's germline CDR1 is SGHRS and CDR2 YFSETQ. The CDR3 DNA is TGCGCCAGCCGAAAACAGGGGGCGTCTGACGGCTACACCTTC. It is translated as CASRKQGASDGYTF.

Here the CDR3 DNA reads TGTGCCATTCTAACCGGGACAGGGTCTGTCGGGGAGCTGTTTTTT. Residues: CAILTGTGSVGELFF. The chain uses TRBV28 and TRBJ2-2; 9 bases line up with TRBD1. Losses at the gene ends were 10 bases for V and 7 bases for J; bases not matched to a gene: 13. This CDR3 has 15 amino acids. The germline V gene encodes CDR1 MDHEN and CDR2 SYDVKM.

The chain has TRBV5-1 and TRBJ1-1; 7 nucleotides align to TRBD1. After removal of 1 base from V and 3 bases from J, the junction contained 3 bases not matched to a gene. The CDR3 loop spans 14 amino acids. Germline assignment: CDR1 SGHRS and CDR2 YFSETQ. The CDR3 protein is CASSLRGQDTEAFF. The CDR3 DNA sequence: TGCGCCAGCAGCTTGAGGGGGCAGGACACTGAAGCTTTCTTT.

The gene calls are TRBV7-2 and TRBJ1-3; TRBD1 aligns across 7 bases. Germline values: CDR1 SGHTA, CDR2 FQGNSA. The J segment lost 2 bases and the V segment lost 4 bases, leaving 8 bases of the junction unmatched. The CDR3 totals 16 residues. The CDR3 DNA sequence: TGTGCCAGCAGCTATAAGACAGGGTACGCTGGAAACACCATATATTTT. It specifies CASSYKTGYAGNTIYF.

Here the CDR3 DNA reads TGTGCCACCAGTGATCCTATAAAAACCGCTGGCTACACCTTC. This codes for CATSDPIKTAGYTF. The chain couples TRBV24-1 to TRBJ1-2; no firm D call. Germline CDR1 and CDR2: KGHDR and SFDVKD. V dropped 3 bases and J dropped 7 bases, with 14 bases sitting between them. The CDR3 spans 14 residues.

V usage is TRBV13 and J usage is TRBJ2-7, with 12 bases fitting TRBD2. CDR3 length: 15 amino acids. Germline V gene data show CDR1 as PRHDT and CDR2 as FYEKMQ (reference sequence). V was pared by 5 bases and J by 3 bases, with 5 bases of the junction left unmatched. The CDR3 spells CASSQGLAGFYEQYF. CDR3 nucleotides: TGTGCCAGCAGCCAAGGACTAGCGGGGTTCTACGAGCAGTACTTC.

This clone occurred a few times. The chain employs TRBV27 and TRBJ2-3; the D is unclear. Germline CDR1 MNHEY, CDR2 SMNVEV (reference sequence). This CDR3 contains 14 residues. The V end was cut by 6 bases, the J end by 2 bases, with 12 bases between. The CDR3 sequence: CASSLSVYTDTQYF. CDR3 DNA sequence: TGTGCCAGCAGCCTCTCGGTTTACACAGATACGCAGTATTTT.

The gene calls are TRBV6-5 and TRBJ1-2; 7 nucleotides align to TRBD1. CDR3 size: 15 residues. Unmatched junction bases numbered 14, after V lost 8 bases and J lost 5 bases. The V gene's germline CDR1 is MNHEY and CDR2 SVGAGI. CDR3 DNA sequence: TGTGCCAGCTCACCTTCGGGACAGTCACTTTATGGCTACACCTTC. It encodes CASSPSGQSLYGYTF.

J is TRBJ1-6 and V is TRBV5-1, with D unresolved. V lost 1 base and J 6 bases, leaving 11 bases between the germline ends. There are 15 residues in the CDR3. Looked up from germline, CDR1 is SGHRS and CDR2 is YFSETQ. The CDR3 nucleotides read TGCGCCAGCAGCTTGTTCACCCAAGCTAATTCACCCCTCCACTTT. Its protein is CASSLFTQANSPLHF.

V gene TRBV2 combines with J gene TRBJ1-4, with no clear D. The CDR3 is made up of 13 amino acids. The V gene's germline CDR1 is SNHLY and CDR2 FYNNEI. V was cut by 4 bases and J by 5 bases, with 8 bases left in between. CDR3 loop: CASSAHENEKLFF. DNA of the CDR3: TGTGCCAGCAGTGCCCATGAGAATGAAAAACTGTTTTTT.

V is TRBV6-1 and J is TRBJ1-1, with D tentatively TRBD1 (6 bases). Germline values: CDR1 MNHNS, CDR2 SASEGT. V was pared by 2 bases and J by 4 bases, with 11 bases between. The CDR3 loop spans 14 amino acids. CDR3 DNA: TGTGCCAGCAGTGAAAGGCAGGGGTTCACTGAAGCTTTCTTT. Translation: CASSERQGFTEAFF.

The chain combines TRBV18 with TRBJ1-5; D is uncertain. Deletions cut 2 bases from V and 7 bases from J, with 12 bases between. Germline CDR1 is KGHSH and CDR2 is LQKENI. CDR3 size: 14 residues. The CDR3 nucleotides are TGTGCCAGCTCACCATCTCGGGTAGACCAGCCCCAGCATTTT. Its protein product is CASSPSRVDQPQHF.

The rearrangement links TRBV25-1 to TRBJ2-7, with TRBD1 matching over 9 bases. Unmatched junction bases numbered 7, after V lost 3 bases and J lost 4 bases. Germline CDR1 and CDR2: MGHDK and SYGVNS. The CDR3 covers 15 residues. The CDR3 region is CASSDPAGTGYEQYF. The CDR3 DNA sequence: TGTGCCAGCAGTGACCCGGCAGGGACAGGGTACGAGCAGTACTTC.

Of note for this clone: The sample contains more than one DNA sequence encoding this CDR3. The gene calls are TRBV18 and TRBJ1-2, with no clear D. Trimming took 2 bases from V and 4 from J, leaving 8 bases between them. The CDR3 spans 13 residues. CDR1 and CDR2 (germline): KGHSH, LQKENI. The CDR3 loop reads CASSPDRVYGYTF. CDR3 DNA: TGTGCCAGCTCACCAGACCGGGTCTATGGCTACACCTTC. The full variable domain, its missing parts supplied by reference TRBV18 and TRBJ1-2, is NAGVMQNPRHLVRRRGQEARLRCSPMKGHSHVYWYRQLPEEGLKFMVYLQKENIIDESGMPKERFSAEFPKEGPSILRIQQVVRGDSAAYFCASSPDRVYGYTFGSGTRLTVV.